A selection of T cell receptor beta chains follows, all from one sample in a study of low-dose radiotherapy and immunotherapy resistance in tumors. TCRdb reanalysed the reads using MiXCR and keeps one entry per CDR3 protein. The sample comprises fewer than 95,000 distinct CDR3 sequences, under 10% of which are singletons, and around 0.96% rests with the top ten. The sample in question was PBMCs, obtained before treatment. The receptors shown here come from a male donor with prostate cancer. CDR3s include the opening cysteine and the closing phenylalanine or tryptophan. Each record gives: clone size, J gene, V gene, D gene, CDR3 DNA, CDR3 protein. A D gene is named only where the DNA matches it firmly. The listing skips clone size in some rows; elsewhere it reads once, few, many or a size class.

abundance: many
j_gene: TRBJ2-5
v_gene: TRBV18
d_gene: NA
CDR3nt: TGTGCCAGCTCACCGGATTTAGTGGGTGGCGAGACCCAGTACTTC
CDR3aa: CASSPDLVGGETQYF

abundance: many
j_gene: TRBJ2-7
v_gene: TRBV5-1
d_gene: NA
CDR3nt: TGCGCCAGCAGCCTCCGGACTGCGGGACCCTACGAGCAGTACTTC
CDR3aa: CASSLRTAGPYEQYF

abundance: many
j_gene: TRBJ1-2
v_gene: TRBV3-1
d_gene: NA
CDR3nt: TGTGCCAGCAGCCATGGGGGCGCGGACTACACCTTC
CDR3aa: CASSHGGADYTF

abundance: many
j_gene: TRBJ1-2
v_gene: TRBV12-3/TRBV12-4
d_gene: NA
CDR3nt: TGTGCCAGCAGTTTAGCGGGGATTAAAGAAGCCCACACCTTC
CDR3aa: CASSLAGIKEAHTF

abundance: many
j_gene: TRBJ1-2
v_gene: TRBV20-1
d_gene: TRBD1
CDR3nt: TGCAGTGCTAGAGATCAGCTAGGGGGCCGCTATGGCTACACCTTC
CDR3aa: CSARDQLGGRYGYTF

abundance: many
j_gene: TRBJ2-3
v_gene: TRBV28
d_gene: TRBD2
CDR3nt: TGTGCCAGCAGTTCTTCCGGGAGGGCGAGGGGAGATACGCAGTATTTT
CDR3aa: CASSSSGRARGDTQYF

abundance: NA
j_gene: TRBJ1-1
v_gene: TRBV2
d_gene: NA
CDR3nt: TGCGCCAGCAGTGTTACGAACACTGAAGCTTTCTTT
CDR3aa: CASSVTNTEAFF

abundance: many
j_gene: TRBJ2-1
v_gene: TRBV29-1
d_gene: NA
CDR3nt: TGCAGCGTTGATTGGGAGGCTGAGCAGTTCTTC
CDR3aa: CSVDWEAEQFF

abundance: many
j_gene: TRBJ2-1
v_gene: TRBV11-1
d_gene: NA
CDR3nt: TGTGCCAGCAGCTTAGGGAGCGGGCTTTACAATGAGCAGTTCTTC
CDR3aa: CASSLGSGLYNEQFF

abundance: many
j_gene: TRBJ2-1
v_gene: TRBV10-3
d_gene: TRBD2
CDR3nt: TGTGCCATCAGTGAGTCGACCGGGAGCGGGAGGCACAATGAGCAGTTCTTC
CDR3aa: CAISESTGSGRHNEQFF

abundance: NA
j_gene: TRBJ1-1
v_gene: TRBV30
d_gene: TRBD1
CDR3nt: TGTGCCTGGGCTAAGGACAGGGGATTAAAGGCTTTCTTT
CDR3aa: CAWAKDRGLKAFF

abundance: many
j_gene: TRBJ2-1
v_gene: TRBV6-5
d_gene: NA
CDR3nt: TGTGCCAGCAGTTACTCCACTAGCCCCAATGAGCAGTTCTTC
CDR3aa: CASSYSTSPNEQFF

abundance: many
j_gene: TRBJ1-6
v_gene: TRBV28
d_gene: NA
CDR3nt: TGTGCCAGCAGTTCGGGGGGGGGGATTTCACCCCTCCACTTT
CDR3aa: CASSSGGGISPLHF

abundance: many
j_gene: TRBJ2-6
v_gene: TRBV28
d_gene: NA
CDR3nt: TGTGCCAGCAGTCTTAAGTCTATTGGGGCCAACGTCCTGACTTTC
CDR3aa: CASSLKSIGANVLTF

abundance: many
j_gene: TRBJ2-2
v_gene: TRBV20-1
d_gene: NA
CDR3nt: TGCAGTGCTAGAGTGGCTACGCGCACCGGGGAGCTGTTTTTT
CDR3aa: CSARVATRTGELFF

abundance: NA
j_gene: TRBJ2-2
v_gene: TRBV20-1
d_gene: NA
CDR3nt: NA
CDR3aa: CSARAPGGANGELFFF

abundance: NA
j_gene: TRBJ2-7
v_gene: TRBV7-2
d_gene: NA
CDR3nt: TGTGCCAGCAGCTTAGAGGTCGGATCCTACTACGAGCAGTACTTC
CDR3aa: CASSLEVGSYYEQYF

abundance: many
j_gene: TRBJ1-4
v_gene: TRBV7-2
d_gene: NA
CDR3nt: TGTGCCAGCAGCGATACTCGTCTCAGGGATGGGGAAAAACTGTTTTTT
CDR3aa: CASSDTRLRDGEKLFF

abundance: many
j_gene: TRBJ2-5
v_gene: TRBV20-1
d_gene: NA
CDR3nt: TGCAGTCAGGTCCCGACAGGCGGGAAAGAGACCCAGTACTTC
CDR3aa: CSQVPTGGKETQYF

abundance: many
j_gene: TRBJ2-5
v_gene: TRBV7-2
d_gene: TRBD1
CDR3nt: TGTGCCAGCAGGACAGGGGTGAAAGAGACCCAGTACTTC
CDR3aa: CASRTGVKETQYF

abundance: many
j_gene: TRBJ2-7
v_gene: TRBV29-1
d_gene: TRBD2
CDR3nt: TGCAGCGTTACGAGTCGACTAGCTTCCTACGAGCAGTACTTC
CDR3aa: CSVTSRLASYEQYF

abundance: few
j_gene: TRBJ2-3
v_gene: TRBV18
d_gene: TRBD2
CDR3nt: TGTGCCAGCTCACCAGCTAGCGGGGGCACAGATACGCAGTATTTT
CDR3aa: CASSPASGGTDTQYF

abundance: few
j_gene: TRBJ2-3
v_gene: TRBV28
d_gene: NA
CDR3nt: TGTGCCAGCAGTTCCCGACGCGAGTCTAGCGCTCGCACAGATACGCAGTATTTT
CDR3aa: CASSSRRESSARTDTQYF

abundance: many
j_gene: TRBJ2-1
v_gene: TRBV20-1
d_gene: TRBD2
CDR3nt: TGCAGTGCCCCAACTAGCGGGAGAGGATATGAGCAGTTCTTC
CDR3aa: CSAPTSGRGYEQFF

abundance: many
j_gene: TRBJ2-3
v_gene: TRBV28
d_gene: NA
CDR3nt: TGTGCCAGCAGTTTTGGGGGCCGTGGAGATACGCAGTATTTT
CDR3aa: CASSFGGRGDTQYF

abundance: many
j_gene: TRBJ1-2
v_gene: TRBV2
d_gene: TRBD1
CDR3nt: TGTGCCAGCAGCGACAGGGGCTATGGCTACACCTTC
CDR3aa: CASSDRGYGYTF

abundance: many
j_gene: TRBJ1-2
v_gene: TRBV27
d_gene: NA
CDR3nt: TGTGCCACCCGGACAGAAGAGAACTATGGCTACACCTTC
CDR3aa: CATRTEENYGYTF